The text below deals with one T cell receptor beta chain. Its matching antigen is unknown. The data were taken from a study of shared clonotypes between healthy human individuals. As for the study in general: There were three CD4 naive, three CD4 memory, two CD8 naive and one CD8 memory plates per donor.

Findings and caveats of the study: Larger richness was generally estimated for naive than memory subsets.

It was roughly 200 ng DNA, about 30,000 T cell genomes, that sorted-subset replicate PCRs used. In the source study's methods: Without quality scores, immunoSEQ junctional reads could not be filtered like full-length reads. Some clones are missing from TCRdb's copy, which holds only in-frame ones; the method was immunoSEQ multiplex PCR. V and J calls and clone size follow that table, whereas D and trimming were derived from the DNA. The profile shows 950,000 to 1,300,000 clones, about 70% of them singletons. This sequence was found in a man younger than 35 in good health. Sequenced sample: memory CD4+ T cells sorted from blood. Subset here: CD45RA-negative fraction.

The CDR3 DNA sequence: TGTGCCAGCAGCGCTCGGGGGGACACCGGGGAGCTGTTTTTT. Its translation is CASSARGDTGELFF. This chain uses TRBV9 with TRBJ2-2; 7 nucleotides line up with TRBD2. Germline CDR1 is SGDLS and CDR2 is YYNGEE. The V gene end was trimmed by 3 bases and the J gene end by 3 bases; junction bases not matched to a gene: 2. The CDR3 has 14 residues.